These 24 T cell receptor beta chains originate from one sample sequenced in a study of Graves' ophthalmopathy and Graves' hyperthyroidism. As the template, RNA transcripts were used to amplify TCR beta CDR3 regions. First-round RT-PCR employed HTBI primers, with a second-round multiplex PCR after it. One entry per CDR3 protein, called by TCRdb with MiXCR from the multiplex PCR reads. The data show about 660,000 distinct CDR3 sequences, about two fifths seen once. Sequenced material: peripheral blood. The origin of the receptors is an adult man with Graves' ophthalmopathy.

The V call is TRBV6-5, the J call TRBJ1-6, with D unresolved. Deletions cut 4 bases from V and 7 bases from J, with 5 bases between. The CDR3 is made up of 12 amino acids. In germline, CDR1 is MNHEY, CDR2 SVGAGI. In DNA form, the CDR3 reads TGTGCCAGCAGTTCTGTGAATTCACCCCTCCACTTT. Translating it yields CASSSVNSPLHF.

This clonotype was seen at least ten times. The chain combines TRBV10-3 with TRBJ2-5; TRBD1 or TRBD2 may be the D gene (5 bases each). Trimming cost V 2 bases and J 4 bases, with 11 bases left between them. This CDR3 is built from 14 residues. Germline assignment: CDR1 ENHRY and CDR2 SYGVKD. The CDR3 DNA sequence: TGTGCCATCAGTGAGCGTGGGGGAAGAGAGACCCAGTACTTC. Translated, it gives CAISERGGRETQYF.

There are many counts of this clonotype. The chain combines TRBV7-3 with TRBJ1-1; TRBD1 aligns across 11 bases. The CDR3 covers 17 residues. V lost 3 bases, J lost 4 bases, and 10 bases stayed unmatched. From germline, CDR1 is SGHTA and CDR2 FQGTGA. The CDR3 DNA is TGTGCCAGCAGCTTGACCGGGACAGGGGGTGGAGGCACTGAAGCTTTCTTT. It yields the protein CASSLTGTGGGGTEAFF.

This chain uses TRBV5-4 with TRBJ2-7; a possible D gene is TRBD2 (5 bases). The CDR3 is 15 residues long. Germline values: CDR1 SGHNT, CDR2 YYREEE (reference sequence). The germline V and J ends were trimmed by 4 bases and 3 bases, with 17 bases remaining between them. In nucleotides, the CDR3 is TGTGCCAGCAGCCAAGGAGGAGCTACGGTCTACGAGCAGTACTTC. It yields the protein CASSQGGATVYEQYF.

In this sample, this clonotype turned up a few times. The chain links TRBV28 to TRBJ1-5; TRBD1 is a possible D gene (6 bases). The germline V and J ends were trimmed by 6 bases and 7 bases, with 13 bases remaining between them. Looked up from germline, CDR1 is MDHEN and CDR2 is SYDVKM. The CDR3 is 13 amino acids. In DNA form, the CDR3 reads TGTGCCAGCAGGAGCCGGGGGCTACAGCCCCAGCATTTT. This translates into CASRSRGLQPQHF.

This clonotype was seen a handful of times. A read error may be the cause here, since a much bigger clone is one base away. V and J are TRBV2 and TRBJ1-2, with D uncertain. The germline gives CDR1 SNHLY, CDR2 FYNNEI. The CDR3 extends over 12 amino acids. The CDR3 DNA reads TGTGTCAGCAGTGCAGTGCCATATGGCTACACCTTC. It specifies CVSSAVPYGYTF.

The gene calls are TRBV13 and TRBJ2-7, with 13 positions matching TRBD2. The CDR3 sequence is 16 residues long. J gave up 3 bases and V 0 bases, and 2 bases lay outside the gene matches. Germline V gene data show CDR1 as PRHDT and CDR2 as FYEKMQ (reference sequence). DNA for the CDR3: TGTGCCAGCAGCTTAGGGGGACTAGCGGGACACTACGAGCAGTACTTC. It specifies CASSLGGLAGHYEQYF.

Notes on this clonotype: Compared with germline, one end of the junction differs, possibly owing to a read error. DNA for the CDR3: TGTGCCACCAGTGATCACGGGACAGGGACCTACAATGAGCAGTACTTC. This sequence encodes CATSDHGTGTYNEQYF. V and J are TRBV25-1 and TRBJ2-7; TRBD1 matches 9 bases. CDR1 is MGHDK, CDR2 SYGVNS, per germline. The CDR3 is made up of 16 amino acids.

For this clonotype: This may stem from a read error, because a much larger clone lies one nucleotide away. V and J are TRBV11-2 and TRBJ2-7, with 11 bases aligning to TRBD2. Germline V gene sequence: CDR1 SGHAT, CDR2 FQNNGV. This CDR3 spans 15 amino acids. The J segment lost 7 bases and the V segment lost 8 bases, leaving 13 bases of the junction unmatched. In DNA, the CDR3 is TGTGCCAGCGGTGGCCGACTAGCGGGGTCCGGGGAGCAGTACTTC. It translates to CASGGRLAGSGEQYF.

This clonotype was detected many times. The chain joins TRBV20-1 to TRBJ1-1; maybe TRBD1 (5 bases). The germline CDR1 and CDR2 sequences are DFQATT and SNEGSKA (reference sequence). The V end was cut by 6 bases, the J end by 7 bases, with 15 bases between. This CDR3 has 12 residues. The CDR3 loop is CSAGRGAGEAFF. The CDR3 DNA is TGCAGTGCAGGCAGAGGGGCTGGTGAAGCTTTCTTT.

There are a few counts of this clonotype. The V gene is TRBV19, the J gene TRBJ1-1, with 11 bases aligning to TRBD1. The junction had 6 bases not matched to a gene; V was cut back by 9 bases and J by 0 bases. The germline gives CDR1 LNHDA, CDR2 SQIVND (reference sequence). The CDR3 consists of 15 residues. The CDR3 bases are TGTGCCAGGATCCGGGACAGGGGGTTGAACACTGAAGCTTTCTTT. Its translation is CARIRDRGLNTEAFF.

To note about this clonotype: A read error may explain this, as a much larger clone is one base away. The gene calls are TRBV15 and TRBJ1-6; D is ambiguous. Germline V gene sequence: CDR1 LNHNV, CDR2 YYDKDF (reference sequence). The CDR3 totals 17 residues. Trimming removed 1 base from V and 6 bases from J, with 16 bases in between. CDR3 nucleotide sequence: TGTGCCACCAGCAGAGGGGAGGTTGCAGGATGTAATTCACCCCTCCACTTT. Amino acid sequence: CATSRGEVAGCNSPLHF.

A remark on this clonotype: One base away lies a much larger clone, so this may be a sequencing read error. This rearrangement joins TRBV15 to TRBJ2-7; 9 bases agree with TRBD2. Germline V lookup: CDR1 LNHNV, CDR2 YYDKDF (reference sequence). The CDR3 spans 13 residues. The chain's CDR3 is CATSPAGGYGQYF. CDR3 nucleotide sequence: TGTGCCACCAGCCCAGCGGGGGGTTACGGGCAGTACTTC.

This clonotype was counted ten times or more. This chain uses TRBV10-3 with TRBJ2-7, with a tentative D call TRBD2 (6 bases). CDR3 size: 13 residues. V was trimmed by 10 bases and J by 7 bases, leaving 20 bases between them. Germline loops: CDR1 ENHRY, CDR2 SYGVKD. The CDR3 DNA reads as TGTGCCACTCGGGGGACCGCAGTGGGGGAGCAGTACTTC. Amino acid sequence: CATRGTAVGEQYF.

This clonotype has just one count. This chain connects TRBV6-5 to TRBJ2-7; D uncertain. This CDR3 spans 15 amino acids. Per germline, CDR1 MNHEY and CDR2 SVGAGI. Trimming removed 4 bases at V and 4 bases at J, with 17 bases between. The chain's CDR3 is CASSFPPPPYYEQYF. CDR3 in DNA: TGTGCCAGCAGTTTTCCACCCCCACCTTATTACGAGCAGTACTTC.

The chain joins TRBV20-1 to TRBJ1-1; 7 bases agree with TRBD1. The germline V gene has CDR1 DFQATT and CDR2 SNEGSKA (reference sequence). This CDR3 is built from 11 residues. V shed 3 bases and J 9 bases; nucleotides not matched to a gene: 4. CDR3 region: CSARKGAQAFF. The CDR3 bases are TGCAGTGCTAGGAAGGGGGCGCAAGCTTTCTTT.

The chain recombines TRBV7-2 with TRBJ2-5; possible D gene TRBD1, 6 bases. Trimming shortened V by 5 bases and J by 4 bases, and 11 bases separated the two germline ends. The CDR3 contains 13 residues. CDR1 is SGHTA, CDR2 FQGNSA, per germline. CDR3 sequence: CASSVGAGETQYF. DNA for the CDR3: TGTGCCAGCAGCGTGGGGGCAGGAGAGACCCAGTACTTC. The entire variable domain, with the rest obtained from reference TRBV7-2 and TRBJ2-5, is as follows: GAGVSQSPSNKVTEKGKDVELRCDPISGHTALYWYRQSLGQGLEFLIYFQGNSAPDKSGLPSDRFSAERTGGSVSTLTIQRTQQEDSAVYLCASSVGAGETQYFGPGTRLLVL.

This clonotype showed up just a few times. The chain carries TRBV19 and TRBJ2-2; 11 nucleotides align to TRBD1. The length of the CDR3 is 15 residues. Germline V CDR1 and CDR2: LNHDA, SQIVND (reference sequence). V was clipped by 7 bases and J by 6 bases; unmatched bases: 7. This CDR3 is CASNPGQGAAGELFF. The CDR3 DNA reads TGTGCCAGTAATCCCGGACAGGGGGCTGCCGGGGAGCTGTTTTTT.

There are many counts of this clonotype. Here the CDR3 DNA reads TGTGCCAGCAGTTTAGGGCGGGGCGGCACCATATATTTT. Encoded protein: CASSLGRGGTIYF. The gene calls are TRBV6-6 and TRBJ1-3, with D possibly TRBD1 on 5 matching bases. Germline CDR1 is MNHNY and CDR2 is SVGAGI (reference sequence). Deletions cut 4 bases from V and 9 bases from J, with 13 bases between. CDR3 length equals 13 residues.

This clonotype was detected many times. The chain recombines TRBV7-9 with TRBJ2-7; TRBD2 agrees at 12 bases. There are 15 residues in the CDR3. Germline trimming cut 4 bases from V and 5 bases from J; bases unmatched to any gene: 6. CDR1 and CDR2 from the germline V gene are SEHNR and FQNEAQ (reference sequence). The CDR3 spells CASSSTASGRDEQYF. CDR3 DNA: TGTGCCAGCAGCTCGACCGCTAGCGGGAGGGACGAGCAGTACTTC.

The gene calls are TRBV11-3 and TRBJ2-7, with 14 positions matching TRBD2. Germline-derived CDR1 and CDR2 are SGHNT and YENEEA. The length of the CDR3 is 17 residues. The junction had 13 bases not matched to a gene; V was cut back by 6 bases and J by 6 bases. DNA for the CDR3: TGTGCCAGCAGTTTCGGGACTAGCGGGAGTCAGGGGCTCGAGCAGTACTTC. This encodes CASSFGTSGSQGLEQYF.

In this sample, this clonotype turned up many times. This rearrangement joins TRBV20-1 to TRBJ2-5; the D gene could be TRBD1 or TRBD2 (6 bases each). The CDR3 extends over 13 amino acids. Between the trimmed V and J ends, which lost 5 bases and 5 bases, there was a span of 15 bases. The germline gives CDR1 DFQATT, CDR2 SNEGSKA (reference sequence). The CDR3 loop reads CSAGGGSRETQYF. The CDR3 DNA follows: TGCAGTGCTGGAGGGGGTTCCCGGGAGACCCAGTACTTC.

Regarding this clonotype: One end of the junction varies from germline; a read error may be responsible. The chain links TRBV10-3 to TRBJ2-7, with 7 positions matching TRBD1. CDR3 size: 13 residues. Germline V gives CDR1 ENHRY, CDR2 SYGVKD. The DNA for the CDR3 is TGTGCCAGCAGTGAAAGGGGGCAATACGAGCAGTACTTC. Its protein is CASSERGQYEQYF.

The chain is built from TRBV7-9 and TRBJ1-4, with 8 bases matching TRBD1. The CDR3 covers 13 residues. Per the germline V gene, CDR1 is SEHNR and CDR2 is FQNEAQ (reference sequence). Germline trimming cut 5 bases from V and 8 bases from J; bases unmatched to any gene: 4. CDR3 loop: CASSPTGVEKLFF. For the CDR3, the DNA is TGTGCCAGCAGCCCGACAGGGGTAGAAAAACTGTTTTTT.